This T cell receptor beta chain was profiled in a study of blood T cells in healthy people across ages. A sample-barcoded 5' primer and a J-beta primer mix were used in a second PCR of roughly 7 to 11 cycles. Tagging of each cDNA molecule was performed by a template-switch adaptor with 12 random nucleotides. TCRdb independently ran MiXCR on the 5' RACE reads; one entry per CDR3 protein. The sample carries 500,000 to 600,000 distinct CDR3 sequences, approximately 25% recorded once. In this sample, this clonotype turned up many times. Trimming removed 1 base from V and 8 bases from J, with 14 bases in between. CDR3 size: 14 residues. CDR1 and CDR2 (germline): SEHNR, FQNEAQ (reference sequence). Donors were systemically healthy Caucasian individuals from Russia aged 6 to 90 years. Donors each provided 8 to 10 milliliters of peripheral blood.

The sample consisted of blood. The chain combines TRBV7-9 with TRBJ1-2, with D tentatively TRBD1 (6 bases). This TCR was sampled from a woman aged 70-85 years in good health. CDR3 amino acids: CASSLETTGHGYTF. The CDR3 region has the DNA TGTGCCAGCAGCTTAGAGACTACAGGGCACGGCTACACCTTC. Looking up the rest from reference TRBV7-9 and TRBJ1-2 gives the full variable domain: DTGVSQNPRHKITKRGQNVTFRCDPISEHNRLYWYRQTLGQGPEFLTYFQNEAQLEKSRLLSDRFSAERPKGSFSTLEIQRTEQGDSAMYLCASSLETTGHGYTFGSGTRLTVV.